Below, one TCR beta chain is given with its context. What it binds is unknown. For TCR beta, libraries came from quantitative 5'-RACE with molecular barcodes. TCRdb fed the 5' RACE reads into MiXCR, producing one record per CDR3 protein. Among hundreds of thousands of distinct CDR3 sequences listed, roughly 13% were seen once. The data derive from a study of CD8 T cells in ankylosing spondylitis. Study conclusions and caveats: Ankylosing spondylitis blood seemed to carry a telltale TCR beta motif made of fewer than ten highly homologous variants. Matched ankylosing spondylitis synovial fluid reportedly contained a significantly enriched population of disease-linked clones. The authors found the disease-linked clones to be CD8+ and relatively rare in peripheral blood.

The ends were cut back, 6 bases at V and 3 bases at J, with 15 bases in the middle. The CDR3 extends over 14 amino acids. The germline V gene encodes CDR1 SGHVS and CDR2 FQNEAQ. This rearrangement joins TRBV7-8 to TRBJ2-7; D might be TRBD2 (5 bases). This receptor was obtained from a male donor with ankylosing spondylitis. Sequenced: blood, either unsorted or a sorted T cell fraction (not recorded which). The CDR3 region has the DNA TGTGCCAGCAGTTACTACGGACTGAACTACGAGCAGTACTTC. Protein product: CASSYYGLNYEQYF. Using reference TRBV7-8 and TRBJ2-7 for the parts outside the CDR3, the full variable domain is GAGVSQSPRYKVAKRGQDVALRCDPISGHVSLFWYQQALGQGPEFLTYFQNEAQLDKSGLPSDRFFAERPEGSVSTLKIQRTQQEDSAVYLCASSYYGLNYEQYFGPGTRLTVT.